The clone carrying this T cell receptor (beta chain) is termed large. Germline V CDR1 and CDR2: SEHNR, FQNEAQ (reference sequence). The CDR3 length is 17 residues. J lost 10 bases, V lost 5 bases, and 13 bases had no gene match. TCRdb reanalysed the reads using MiXCR and keeps one entry per CDR3 protein. Found here are 5,000 to 6,000 distinct CDR3 sequences, roughly 10% of them singletons; the top ten hold about 5%. The sequenced sample consisted of CD4+ T cells from synovial fluid. This sequence originates from a human donor with rheumatoid arthritis. The chain combines TRBV7-9 with TRBJ2-1, with 14 nucleotides matching TRBD2. CDR3 region: CASSPQGLAGGSLEQFF. The CDR3 DNA reads as TGTGCCAGCAGCCCCCAAGGACTAGCGGGAGGTTCTTTAGAGCAGTTCTTC.